These 2 T cell receptor beta chains were all obtained from the same sample, sequenced in a study of regulatory T cells in long-lasting Graves disease. The time point denotes: persistent/refractory GD, antithyroid drugs over 5 years with positive TRAb. Researchers made the TCR library from RNA that was extracted from PBMCs. Building of the TCR beta libraries involved iRepertoire HTBI primers and Arm-PCR of CDR3 regions. One entry per CDR3 protein, called by TCRdb with MiXCR from the multiplex PCR reads. The sample contains a few hundred thousand distinct CDR3 sequences, 21% of which appear only once. The material sequenced was peripheral blood mononuclear cells (PBMCs), taken when the disease was refractory, from a patient treated with antithyroid drugs. Source of these receptors: a female donor with Graves disease.

The rearrangement joins TRBV7-2 to TRBJ2-3; D unclear. Germline V gene sequence: CDR1 SGHTA, CDR2 FQGNSA. This CDR3 has 14 residues. V was pared by 5 bases and J by 3 bases, with 12 bases between. This CDR3 is CASSLRSMTDTQYF. The CDR3 bases are TGTGCCAGCAGCCTCCGTAGCATGACAGATACGCAGTATTTT.

This clonotype was recorded many times. The chain joins TRBV27 to TRBJ1-6; no reliable D call. V was cut by 1 base and J by 8 bases, with 9 bases left in between. The germline V gene has CDR1 MNHEY and CDR2 SMNVEV (reference sequence). The CDR3 spans 14 residues. The CDR3 bases are TGTGCCAGCAGTTTATTGACTATGGATTCACCCCTCCACTTT. Protein: CASSLLTMDSPLHF.